This T cell receptor (beta chain) emerged from a study of T-cell memory formation after mild COVID-19. TCRdb reprocessed the 5' RACE reads via MiXCR and lists one record per CDR3 protein. Counted here are roughly 220,000 distinct CDR3 sequences, more than 8% occurring once; the ten biggest clones make up 3.5%. CDR3 length: 17 residues. V was clipped by 2 bases and J by 5 bases; unmatched bases: 15. Germline V gene sequence: CDR1 SQVTM, CDR2 ANQGSEA. The sequencing sample was made of PBMCs or a T cell subset sorted from them (not recorded which). The TCR sequence derives from a man between 18 and 35 years old who had mild COVID-19 (a few samples of this study predate the infection). Cell type and time point are not known. The chain recombines TRBV29-1 with TRBJ2-7; 10 bases are a match to TRBD1. The chain's CDR3 is CSVELPLGRDRGHEQYF. The CDR3 DNA reads as TGCAGCGTTGAATTGCCACTGGGCCGGGACAGGGGCCACGAGCAGTACTTC.